Below are 32 T cell receptor beta chains sequenced from a single sample in a study of blood T cell repertoires in COVID-19. The protocol was immunoSEQ multiplex PCR, while the TCRdb copy is restricted to in-frame clones and leaves out a portion. Here the sample spans about 190,000 clones, roughly 91% being singletons. Sequences were obtained from peripheral blood. These TCRs come from a human donor in a cohort sampled during active COVID-19.

The chain joins TRBV5-4 to TRBJ2-5; 7 bases fit TRBD1. The V and J ends lost 10 bases and 4 bases, in that order; junction bases with no gene match: 4. Germline V CDR1 and CDR2: SGHNT, YYREEE (reference sequence). CDR3 length equals 11 residues. CDR3 region: CAERQGETQYF. The CDR3 bases are TGTGCCGAACGACAGGGAGAGACCCAGTACTTC.

The CDR3: CASSPAPGSSYEQYF. DNA for the CDR3: TGCGCCAGCAGCCCTGCTCCGGGTAGCTCCTACGAGCAGTACTTC. V is TRBV5-1 and J is TRBJ2-7; D unclear. CDR3 length equals 15 residues. The germline gives CDR1 SGHRS, CDR2 YFSETQ. V was pared by 4 bases and J by 0 bases, with 14 bases between.

V and J are TRBV19 and TRBJ1-5, with 8 bases fitting TRBD1. The ends lost 5 bases at V and 1 base at J; junction bases unmatched: 7. Germline lookup yields CDR1 LNHDA and CDR2 SQIVND (reference sequence). The CDR3 totals 16 residues. The CDR3 region is CASSVQGVNSNQPQHF. The CDR3 DNA sequence: TGTGCCAGTAGTGTACAGGGGGTTAACAGCAATCAGCCCCAGCATTTT.

This clone was picked up a small number of times. The chain recombines TRBV11-1 with TRBJ2-5; TRBD1 aligns across 10 bases. Unmatched junction bases numbered 4, after V lost 5 bases and J lost 1 base. The CDR3 is 15 amino acids. The germline V gene encodes CDR1 SGHAT and CDR2 FQDESV (reference sequence). The CDR3 DNA sequence: TGTGCCAGCAGCGTTGGGACAGGGGTCCAAGAGACCCAGTACTTC. Protein: CASSVGTGVQETQYF.

The chain uses TRBV4-3 and TRBJ1-1, with D possibly matching TRBD1 (6 bases). The germline V gene has CDR1 LGHNA and CDR2 YSLEER. V was cut by 1 base and J by 8 bases, with 20 bases left in between. The CDR3 runs 16 residues. CDR3 coding DNA: TGCGCCAGCAGCCAAGTACTCCCGGGACACACGGGGGAAGCTTTCTTT. This codes for CASSQVLPGHTGEAFF.

This sequence joins TRBV9 and TRBJ2-1; maybe TRBD2 (6 bases). This CDR3 comprises 16 residues. The V gene's germline CDR1 is SGDLS and CDR2 YYNGEE. With 3 bases removed from V and 0 bases from J, the gap between germline ends came to 13 bases. The CDR3 loop is CASSAISGFSYNEQFF. DNA of the CDR3: TGTGCCAGCAGCGCGATTAGCGGCTTCTCCTACAATGAGCAGTTCTTC.

This chain uses TRBV2 with TRBJ1-6; D not certain. There are 14 residues in the CDR3. Germline CDR1 reads SNHLY; CDR2 reads FYNNEI. V gave up 2 bases and J gave up 3 bases, with 5 bases separating them. CDR3 in DNA: TGTGCCAGCAGTGAACTCGGCTATAATTCACCCCTCCACTTT. It encodes CASSELGYNSPLHF.

The chain has TRBV18 and TRBJ2-3, with D perhaps TRBD2 (5 bases). Germline loops: CDR1 KGHSH, CDR2 LQKENI. This CDR3 is 13 amino acids long. The V and J ends lost 1 base and 9 bases respectively, with 11 bases between them. The DNA for the CDR3 is TGTGCCAGCTCACCACAAACTAGAGACACGCAGTATTTT. Its protein product is CASSPQTRDTQYF.

The chain combines TRBV10-3 with TRBJ2-1, with TRBD1 identical over 9 bases. The CDR3 spans 16 residues. Germline CDR1 ENHRY, CDR2 SYGVKD. With 2 bases clipped from V and 1 base from J, the junction kept 3 bases outside the gene matches. CDR3 nucleotides: TGTGCCATCAGTGAGACAGGGGGCCCATCCTACAATGAGCAGTTCTTC. Its translation: CAISETGGPSYNEQFF.

This chain uses TRBV7-2 with TRBJ2-7; TRBD1 is a possible D gene (6 bases). This CDR3 has 14 residues. Germline CDR1 is SGHTA and CDR2 is FQGNSA. The V end was cut by 5 bases, the J end by 0 bases, with 11 bases between. The CDR3 region is CASSPDRFSYEQYF. The CDR3 DNA reads as TGTGCCAGCAGCCCCGACAGGTTCTCCTACGAGCAGTACTTC.

The rearrangement uses TRBV27 and TRBJ1-2; a weak D match, TRBD1 (5 bases). CDR1 and CDR2 (germline): MNHEY, SMNVEV (reference sequence). Trimming removed 1 base from V and 3 bases from J, with 21 bases in between. This CDR3 has 18 amino acids. This CDR3 is CASSLYRDSTRAYYGYTF. CDR3 bases: TGTGCCAGCAGTTTATACCGGGACTCCACGAGGGCGTACTATGGCTACACCTTC.

This chain's CDR3 is CASKGTGSIYEQYF. As DNA, the CDR3 is TGTGCCAGCAAGGGGACAGGATCGATCTACGAGCAGTACTTC. The chain joins TRBV6-6 to TRBJ2-7, with TRBD1 matching 8 bases. V was pared by 7 bases and J by 3 bases, with 8 bases of the junction left unmatched. The CDR3 contains 14 residues. Germline V gene lookup returns CDR1 MNHNY and CDR2 SVGAGI (reference sequence).

The chain is built from TRBV7-2 and TRBJ2-7; 7 bases are shared with TRBD1. The CDR3 length is 14 residues. V lost 4 bases to trimming and J lost 0 bases; unmatched junction nucleotides: 3. CDR1 and CDR2 from the germline V gene are SGHTA and FQGNSA. The DNA of the CDR3 is TGTGCCAGCAGCTCAACAGGGGTCTCCTACGAGCAGTACTTC. It encodes CASSSTGVSYEQYF.

The rearrangement links TRBV3-1 (or the pseudogene TRBV3-2) to TRBJ1-5; TRBD1 matches at 7 bases. V was clipped by 0 bases and J by 9 bases; unmatched bases: 2. Germline V gene sequence: CDR1 LGHDT, CDR2 YNNKEL (reference sequence). The length of the CDR3 is 13 residues. The CDR3 here is CASSQDRGRPQHF. The CDR3 region has the DNA TGTGCCAGCAGCCAAGATAGGGGGCGGCCCCAGCATTTT.

The gene calls are TRBV7-2 and TRBJ1-1; possibly TRBD1 for D (6 bases). Germline CDR1 is SGHTA and CDR2 is FQGNSA. Trimming took off 3 bases at V and 0 bases at J, with 11 bases between the two ends. This CDR3 comprises 15 residues. CDR3 DNA sequence: TGTGCCAGCAGCTTTTCGGACAGCATGAACACTGAAGCTTTCTTT. It encodes CASSFSDSMNTEAFF.

This clone was picked up one time. The chain is built from TRBV27 and TRBJ2-7; D possibly corresponds to TRBD1 (6 bases). The V and J ends lost 6 bases and 3 bases respectively, with 15 bases between them. Germline CDR1 is MNHEY and CDR2 is SMNVEV (reference sequence). The CDR3 consists of 14 residues. CDR3 sequence (DNA): TGTGCCAGCAGCTTACAGGGTGGACGCTACGAGCAGTACTTC. Its translation is CASSLQGGRYEQYF.

The table lists this clone with a few counts. The chain links TRBV7-2 to TRBJ1-1, with D perhaps matching TRBD1 (5 bases). Germline-derived CDR1 and CDR2 are SGHTA and FQGNSA. Trimming took 1 base from V and 0 from J, leaving 15 bases between them. The CDR3 sequence is 17 residues long. CDR3 protein: CASSLERIDRMNTEAFF. CDR3 in DNA: TGTGCCAGCAGCTTAGAAAGGATCGACAGAATGAACACTGAAGCTTTCTTT.

The chain uses TRBV6-5 and TRBJ1-3, with D maybe TRBD1 (6 bases). Germline V lookup: CDR1 MNHEY, CDR2 SVGAGI. This CDR3 has 15 residues. V lost 6 bases and J lost 4, with 16 bases in between. The CDR3: CASRDTGWSGNTIYF. In DNA, the CDR3 is TGTGCCAGCAGAGATACAGGGTGGTCCGGAAACACCATATATTTT.

The genes are TRBV6-4 and TRBJ2-5; 8 bases are shared with TRBD2. The V gene's germline CDR1 is MRHNA and CDR2 SNTAGT. Germline trimming cut 3 bases from V and 2 bases from J; bases unmatched to any gene: 2. This CDR3 comprises 14 residues. The CDR3 region has the DNA TGTGCCAGCAGTGAAACTAGCGGACAAGAGACCCAGTACTTC. Translated, it gives CASSETSGQETQYF.

V and J are TRBV6-5 and TRBJ1-5; 7 bases agree with TRBD1. This CDR3 is built from 13 residues. Germline V gene data show CDR1 as MNHEY and CDR2 as SVGAGI. Unmatched junction bases numbered 3, after V lost 5 bases and J lost 5 bases. DNA for the CDR3: TGTGCCAGCAGTCCCCAGGGGGATCAGCCCCAGCATTTT. Protein: CASSPQGDQPQHF.

The chain has TRBV28 and TRBJ2-7; 13 bases are shared with TRBD2. V trimming: 6 bases; J trimming: 0 bases; junction bases outside the gene matches: 5. Per germline, CDR1 MDHEN and CDR2 SYDVKM. The CDR3 totals 16 residues. In DNA, the CDR3 is TGTGCCAGCAGGTCCGGGACTAGCGGGGCCTCCTACGAGCAGTACTTC. As protein: CASRSGTSGASYEQYF.

The V call is TRBV29-1, the J call TRBJ2-1; 12 nucleotides match TRBD2. Germline assignment: CDR1 SQVTM and CDR2 ANQGSEA. The CDR3 covers 17 residues. V was clipped by 7 bases and J by 4 bases; unmatched bases: 14. This chain's CDR3 is CSANLSPSGGEYNEQFF. CDR3 in DNA: TGCAGCGCCAACCTTAGCCCTAGCGGGGGGGAATACAATGAGCAGTTCTTC.

The chain links TRBV11-2 to TRBJ1-1; 9 bases agree with TRBD1. V lost 3 bases to trimming and J lost 1 base; unmatched junction nucleotides: 6. The CDR3 totals 16 residues. Germline assignment: CDR1 SGHAT and CDR2 FQNNGV. The CDR3 protein is CASSFWTGAGNTEAFF. The CDR3 region has the DNA TGTGCCAGCAGCTTTTGGACAGGGGCTGGGAACACTGAAGCTTTCTTT. Full variable domain (rest looked up from reference TRBV11-2 and TRBJ1-1): EAGVAQSPRYKIIEKRQSVAFWCNPISGHATLYWYQQILGQGPKLLIQFQNNGVVDDSQLPKDRFSAERLKGVDSTLKIQPAKLEDSAVYLCASSFWTGAGNTEAFFGQGTRLTVV.

Here the CDR3 DNA reads TGTGCCAGTAGTATAGGTTTCGGGGACATTAGCTCTGGAAACACCATATATTTT. Amino acid sequence: CASSIGFGDISSGNTIYF. J is TRBJ1-3 and V is TRBV19; D may be TRBD1 (6 bases). The CDR3 is made up of 18 amino acids. Germline V CDR1 and CDR2: LNHDA, SQIVND (reference sequence). Trimming took off 1 base at V and 0 bases at J, with 16 bases between the two ends. The full variable domain, its missing parts supplied by reference TRBV19 and TRBJ1-3, is DGGITQSPKYLFRKEGQNVTLSCEQNLNHDAMYWYRQDPGQGLRLIYYSQIVNDFQKGDIAEGYSVSREKKESFPLTVTSAQKNPTAFYLCASSIGFGDISSGNTIYFGEGSWLTVV.

This clone came up once. This chain joins TRBV6-5 and TRBJ2-7; maybe TRBD2 (5 bases). Germline V CDR1 and CDR2: MNHEY, SVGAGI. Trimming pared 9 bases from V and 6 bases from J, leaving 15 bases between. The CDR3 covers 12 residues. The CDR3 region is CASRRQDAEQYF. The CDR3 coding sequence is TGTGCCAGTCGGAGGCAGGACGCCGAGCAGTACTTC.

This clone was recorded only once. This rearrangement joins TRBV11-2 to TRBJ2-3; D gene uncertain. V was pared by 4 bases and J by 1 base, with 12 bases between. Germline CDR1 is SGHAT and CDR2 is FQNNGV. The CDR3 covers 15 residues. The CDR3 reads CASSSSSGRTDTQYF. CDR3 DNA sequence: TGTGCCAGCAGCTCTTCGAGTGGTCGCACAGATACGCAGTATTTT.

V and J are TRBV5-1 and TRBJ2-7, with 9 bases identical to TRBD1. Germline V lookup: CDR1 SGHRS, CDR2 YFSETQ. The CDR3 is 14 residues long. J lost 5 bases, V lost 4 bases, and 7 bases had no gene match. CDR3 protein: CASSQGQGRNEQYF. The CDR3 bases are TGCGCCAGCAGCCAGGGACAGGGACGGAACGAGCAGTACTTC. The entire variable domain, with the rest obtained from reference TRBV5-1 and TRBJ2-7, is as follows: KAGVTQTPRYLIKTRGQQVTLSCSPISGHRSVSWYQQTPGQGLQFLFEYFSETQRNKGNFPGRFSGRQFSNSRSEMNVSTLELGDSALYLCASSQGQGRNEQYFGPGTRLTVT.

The chain is built from TRBV25-1 and TRBJ2-5; D gene unclear. The germline V gene encodes CDR1 MGHDK and CDR2 SYGVNS. The CDR3 is 14 amino acids. The V and J ends lost 3 bases and 4 bases respectively, with 12 bases between them. The CDR3 loop reads CASSERTSTETQYF. As DNA, the CDR3 is TGTGCCAGCAGTGAGCGCACCTCAACAGAGACCCAGTACTTC.

The gene calls are TRBV4-3 and TRBJ2-1, with D possibly TRBD2 on 7 matching bases. The germline gives CDR1 LGHNA, CDR2 YSLEER. The CDR3 runs 16 residues. The germline V and J ends were trimmed by 1 base and 4 bases, with 14 bases remaining between them. CDR3 region: CASSQGGRGSYNEQFF. The CDR3 nucleotides read TGCGCCAGCAGCCAAGGGGGGCGGGGGTCTTACAATGAGCAGTTCTTC.

The chain has TRBV30 and TRBJ1-6; the D is unclear. Deletions cut 0 bases from V and 7 bases from J, with 10 bases between. Germline CDR1 reads GTSNPN; CDR2 reads SVGIG (reference sequence). The CDR3 is 14 amino acids. This CDR3 is CAWSVDRTNSPLHF. The CDR3 nucleotides are TGTGCCTGGAGTGTAGATAGAACCAATTCACCCCTCCACTTT.

This chain connects TRBV5-6 to TRBJ1-2; no clear D. The germline V gene has CDR1 SGHDT and CDR2 YYEEEE. This CDR3 region has 14 residues. V shed 1 base and J shed 4 bases, with 11 bases lying between them. The CDR3 protein is CASSLSQVGYGYTF. CDR3 bases: TGTGCCAGCAGCTTGTCCCAGGTGGGCTATGGCTACACCTTC.

The chain couples TRBV3-1 (or the pseudogene TRBV3-2) to TRBJ2-7, with 7 bases that match TRBD1. V shed 6 bases, J shed 6 bases, and the junction held 2 bases outside the gene matches. This CDR3 contains 11 residues. CDR1 is LGHDT, CDR2 YNNKEL, per germline (reference sequence). The CDR3 reads CASSTGAEQYF. The CDR3 DNA follows: TGTGCCAGCAGTACAGGGGCCGAGCAGTACTTC.